This T cell receptor (beta chain) was sequenced during a study of T-cell memory formation after mild COVID-19. In its sample, this clonotype was seen a few times. The antigen is not known. 5'RACE, which relied on constant-segment primers, yielded TCR alpha and TCR beta cDNA libraries carrying sample barcodes and UMIs. TCRdb passed the 5' RACE reads through MiXCR, listing each CDR3 protein once. The profile shows under 200,000 distinct CDR3 sequences, approximately 10% of them singletons. Regarding the study as a whole: Pre-infection memory already had some responding clones, implying cross-reactive memory joined. Later expanders leaned toward CD4+, whereas clones contracting from day 15 to 85 were balanced CD4/CD8.

CDR1 is MNHEY and CDR2 is SVGAGI in the germline V gene. There are 16 residues in the CDR3. Unmatched junction bases numbered 0, after V lost 0 bases and J lost 0 bases. The receptor was isolated from a man younger than 35 who had mild COVID-19 (a few samples of this study predate the infection). Cell type and time point are not known. The gene calls are TRBV6-5 and TRBJ2-3; 10 bases align to TRBD2. Sequenced sample: PBMCs or a T cell subset sorted from them (not recorded which). This CDR3 is CASSYSSGGSTDTQYF. DNA for the CDR3: TGTGCCAGCAGTTACTCTAGCGGGGGGAGCACAGATACGCAGTATTTT.